The text below deals with one T cell receptor beta chain. The antigen remains unidentified. This table comes from immunoSEQ multiplex PCR, and its TCRdb copy is limited to in-frame clones, with some not included. In the table there are 35,000 to 40,000 clones, roughly four fifths of which are singletons. The sample originates from a study of OX40 agonist ivuxolimab in advanced cancers. Study-wide findings and caveats: Mean expanded clone counts were higher in CD8+ than CD4+ T cells. Doses of 0.1 to 3.0 mg/kg were accompanied by clonal expansion of CD4+ and CD8+ blood T cells by week 6.

Systemic immunosuppression or autoimmune disease history was grounds to exclude patients. The trim removed 5 bases at V and 5 bases at J, leaving 10 bases unmatched. The germline V gene encodes CDR1 SGHNT and CDR2 YENEEA. The CDR3 spans 15 residues. Sequencing was performed on CD4+ or CD8+ T cells sorted from blood, taken in a trial of the OX40 agonist ivuxolimab. The chain couples TRBV11-3 to TRBJ1-1; 8 bases fit TRBD1. This receptor was obtained from an adult with an advanced solid tumor such as melanoma, head and neck, liver or kidney cancer. CDR3 sequence (DNA): TGTGCCAGCAGCCCACGCCCGGACAGGGAAACTGAAGCTTTCTTT. Protein sequence: CASSPRPDRETEAFF.